In its sample, the clone carrying this T cell receptor (beta chain) was seen a few times. Its antigen is undetermined. There were TCR beta CDR3 regions amplified from RNA transcripts. TCR CDR3 underwent first-round RT-PCR with the HTBI primer set. In TCRdb, the multiplex PCR reads were re-called with MiXCR into one record per CDR3 protein. This sample has about 600,000 distinct CDR3 sequences, with around 16% found just once. The germline gives CDR1 SGHDN, CDR2 FVKESK. With 0 bases clipped from V and 3 bases from J, the junction kept 2 bases outside the gene matches. There are 15 residues in the CDR3. The sample comes from a study of T cells in Graves' hyperthyroidism and ophthalmopathy. Across the whole study: Blood was drawn when the patient was first diagnosed and still untreated.

General observations from the study: Classification by a 13 V-J model distinguished ophthalmopathy from stable hyperthyroidism.

The study included ophthalmopathy patients with Clinical Activity Score at least 3, NOSPECS grade at least 4 and duration under 3 months. Cells are PBMCs isolated from around 9.4 ml of fresh blood. Sequences were obtained from blood. This clonotype was obtained from a woman in her thirties or forties with Graves' ophthalmopathy. The chain joins TRBV14 to TRBJ1-2; 9 positions agree with TRBD1. The CDR3 reads CASSQDRDRDYGYTF. The CDR3 DNA is TGTGCCAGCAGCCAAGATCGGGACAGGGACTATGGCTACACCTTC.